The 29 T cell receptor beta chains presented below share a single source sample, sequenced in a study of cytomegalovirus exposure and HLA in healthy donors. Vbeta (60) and Jbeta (13) primers were used in the PCR. Assay: immunoSEQ multiplex PCR; the TCRdb copy retains only in-frame clones and omits some. This sample has 120,000 or so clones, with approximately 66% found just once. What was sequenced was PBMCs. The receptors stem from a woman in her forties in good health and CMV-seropositive.

This chain connects TRBV6-5 to TRBJ2-7; 8 nucleotides line up with TRBD1. The ends lost 7 bases at V and 2 bases at J; junction bases unmatched: 7. The CDR3 consists of 14 residues. From germline, CDR1 is MNHEY and CDR2 SVGAGI. The DNA for the CDR3 is TGTGCCAGCACCTCCAGGGGGCCCACCTACGAGCAGTACTTC. It specifies CASTSRGPTYEQYF.

This chain joins TRBV6-5 and TRBJ2-1; 11 positions agree with TRBD2. Trimming removed 6 bases from V and 5 bases from J; junction bases left unmatched: 6. The CDR3 is 15 amino acids. In germline, CDR1 is MNHEY, CDR2 SVGAGI. Here the CDR3 reads CASRFLAGGHNEQFF. The CDR3 DNA reads TGTGCCAGCAGATTTCTAGCGGGAGGCCACAATGAGCAGTTCTTC.

This chain links TRBV11-2 with TRBJ2-1; tentative D call: TRBD2 (6 bases). The CDR3 is made up of 16 amino acids. Per the germline V gene, CDR1 is SGHAT and CDR2 is FQNNGV. Trimming pared 3 bases from V and 0 bases from J, leaving 12 bases between. The CDR3 sequence is CASSFRDSRSYNEQFF. CDR3 nucleotides: TGTGCCAGCAGCTTCCGGGACTCACGCTCCTACAATGAGCAGTTCTTC.

Remarks on this clone: The germline gene is not matched at one end of the junction; a read error may be the cause. The V gene is TRBV7-2, the J gene TRBJ2-1; no definite D call. The germline gives CDR1 SGHTA, CDR2 FQGNSA. The CDR3 has 11 amino acids. CDR3: CASSVADEQFF. CDR3 coding DNA: TGTGCCAGCAGCGTAGCCGATGAGCAGTTCTTC.

Concerning this clone itself: One end of the junction fails to match germline, which may point to a read error. The chain joins TRBV7-7 to TRBJ2-7; the match to TRBD1 covers 7 bases. The V gene's germline CDR1 is SSHAT and CDR2 FNYEAQ (reference sequence). The CDR3 runs to 14 residues. DNA for the CDR3: TGTGCTAGCAGCCGGGACAGCTCAACCTACGAGCAGTACTTC. Translation: CASSRDSSTYEQYF.

The J gene is TRBJ2-3, the V gene TRBV5-1; D might be TRBD2 (5 bases). Deletions cut 0 bases from V and 5 bases from J, with 7 bases between. The V gene's germline CDR1 is SGHRS and CDR2 YFSETQ. This CDR3 spans 13 amino acids. CDR3 protein: CASSLARGDTQYF. In nucleotides, the CDR3 is TGCGCCAGCAGCTTGGCCCGGGGAGATACGCAGTATTTT.

This clone appeared once. This chain links TRBV5-1 with TRBJ2-5; a possible D gene is TRBD1 (6 bases). With 0 bases removed from V and 1 base from J, the gap between germline ends came to 10 bases. This CDR3 has 15 residues. Germline loops: CDR1 SGHRS, CDR2 YFSETQ. CDR3 sequence (DNA): TGCGCCAGCAGCTTGGCGGGACAAGTCCAAGAGACCCAGTACTTC. Residues: CASSLAGQVQETQYF.

V gene TRBV14 combines with J gene TRBJ2-5, with D uncertain. The CDR3 loop spans 15 amino acids. Germline V gene sequence: CDR1 SGHDN, CDR2 FVKESK. V lost 0 bases and J lost 2, with 10 bases in between. The CDR3 here is CASSQDRGRQETQYF. CDR3 DNA sequence: TGTGCCAGCAGCCAAGATAGAGGCAGACAAGAGACCCAGTACTTC.

This chain uses TRBV5-6 with TRBJ2-1; TRBD2 matches 13 bases. This CDR3 contains 15 residues. V trimming: 4 bases; J trimming: 9 bases; junction bases outside the gene matches: 7. The germline V gene has CDR1 SGHDT and CDR2 YYEEEE. The CDR3 is CASSKQLAGGSEQFF. The CDR3 DNA is TGTGCCAGCAGCAAGCAACTAGCGGGGGGGTCTGAGCAGTTCTTC.

The rearrangement joins TRBV12-5 to TRBJ1-2, with 8 nucleotides matching TRBD1. The CDR3 contains 16 residues. V was pared by 0 bases and J by 7 bases, with 10 bases of the junction left unmatched. CDR1 and CDR2 from the germline V gene are LGHNT and FRNRAP. The CDR3, as DNA: TGTGCTAGTGGTTTGGTACTCAGGCAGGGGGCGGTTGGCTACACCTTC. It encodes CASGLVLRQGAVGYTF.

This clone has more than one count but fewer than ten. The rearrangement uses TRBV7-8 and TRBJ2-5, with 9 bases fitting TRBD1. Losses at the gene ends were 4 bases for V and 4 bases for J; bases not matched to a gene: 4. The CDR3 totals 14 residues. Germline CDR1 SGHVS, CDR2 FQNEAQ. CDR3 sequence (DNA): TGTGCCAGCAGCTCTACGACAGGGGGAGAGACCCAGTACTTC. The encoded protein is CASSSTTGGETQYF.

This sequence joins TRBV15 and TRBJ1-2; D gene uncertain. V gave up 0 bases and J gave up 7 bases, with 15 bases separating them. Germline V lookup: CDR1 LNHNV, CDR2 YYDKDF (reference sequence). The CDR3 consists of 15 residues. CDR3 sequence: CATSRDFTGSGGYTF. CDR3 DNA sequence: TGTGCCACCAGCAGAGATTTCACGGGGAGTGGTGGCTACACCTTC.

This clone was seen only once. The V gene is TRBV2, the J gene TRBJ2-5; no clear D gene. Germline V gives CDR1 SNHLY, CDR2 FYNNEI. The V end lost 3 bases, the J end lost 1 base, and 6 bases lay between the germline ends. The CDR3 is made up of 13 amino acids. The CDR3 coding sequence is TGTGCCAGCAGTGATAGCTTCCAAGAGACCCAGTACTTC. Its translation: CASSDSFQETQYF.

The J gene is TRBJ2-1, the V gene TRBV5-4; D perhaps matches TRBD2 (5 bases). The CDR3 covers 14 residues. V was clipped by 10 bases and J by 0 bases, with 14 bases between them. CDR1 SGHNT and CDR2 YYREEE come from the germline V gene (reference sequence). The CDR3 DNA sequence: TGTGCCGGGTTATACCGGGGCTCCTACAATGAGCAGTTCTTC. Translating gives CAGLYRGSYNEQFF.

Of note for this clone: Different DNA sequences within this sample yield the same CDR3. The genes are TRBV7-8 and TRBJ2-7; possibly TRBD1 for D (7 bases). Germline V lookup: CDR1 SGHVS, CDR2 FQNEAQ. Deletions cut 3 bases from V and 4 bases from J, with 10 bases between. There are 13 residues in the CDR3. CDR3 loop: CASSLPGGYEQYF. CDR3 in DNA: TGTGCCAGCAGCTTGCCAGGGGGGTACGAGCAGTACTTC.

This clone was observed a handful of times. The chain couples TRBV19 to TRBJ2-5; TRBD1 agrees at 10 bases. Germline V gives CDR1 LNHDA, CDR2 SQIVND (reference sequence). The CDR3 runs 13 residues. V lost 5 bases and J lost 5; bases outside the gene matches: 2. CDR3 sequence: CASSGDRGETQYF. The CDR3 DNA is TGTGCCAGTAGTGGGGACAGGGGTGAGACCCAGTACTTC.

This clone turned up a few times. V is TRBV9 and J is TRBJ1-6; 11 nucleotides match TRBD1. CDR3 length equals 17 residues. After removal of 0 bases from V and 9 bases from J, the junction contained 8 bases not matched to a gene. Per the germline V gene, CDR1 is SGDLS and CDR2 is YYNGEE. The CDR3 region has the DNA TGTGCCAGCAGCGTAGGGGGTTCCGGGACAGGGGGTTCACCCCTCCACTTT. It yields the protein CASSVGGSGTGGSPLHF.

The chain carries TRBV19 and TRBJ2-1; D might be TRBD2 (5 bases). Germline V gives CDR1 LNHDA, CDR2 SQIVND (reference sequence). The CDR3 has 16 residues. Deletions cut 6 bases from V and 0 bases from J, with 15 bases between. CDR3 coding DNA: TGTGCCAGTAGAACCCTAGCAAGTGGCTCCTACAATGAGCAGTTCTTC. This encodes CASRTLASGSYNEQFF.

The rearrangement links TRBV5-1 to TRBJ2-5; 9 bases agree with TRBD1. The CDR3 has 15 amino acids. V lost 3 bases and J lost 5; bases outside the gene matches: 8. Germline CDR1 SGHRS, CDR2 YFSETQ. CDR3 DNA sequence: TGCGCCAGCAGCTCCGGGACAGGGAGGCAGGAGACCCAGTACTTC. Translating it yields CASSSGTGRQETQYF.

This chain links TRBV28 with TRBJ2-7, with TRBD2 matching over 9 bases. V was pared by 4 bases and J by 3 bases, with 7 bases of the junction left unmatched. The germline V gene has CDR1 MDHEN and CDR2 SYDVKM. The CDR3 totals 15 residues. CDR3 amino acids: CASSSVAGVHYEQYF. Written as DNA, the CDR3 is TGTGCCAGCAGTTCGGTAGCGGGGGTACACTACGAGCAGTACTTC.

The V and J genes are TRBV15 and TRBJ2-7; 7 nucleotides match TRBD2. The CDR3 is 15 amino acids. Germline V gene data show CDR1 as LNHNV and CDR2 as YYDKDF (reference sequence). V lost 1 base and J lost 3; bases outside the gene matches: 6. The CDR3 nucleotides read TGTGCCACCAGCAGAGCCCAGCGGGAAAACTACGAGCAGTACTTC. Translation gives CATSRAQRENYEQYF.

The rearrangement uses TRBV25-1 and TRBJ2-3; TRBD1 agrees at 7 bases. With V trimmed by 6 bases and J by 2 bases, 11 bases remained unmatched. Germline V gene sequence: CDR1 MGHDK, CDR2 SYGVNS. This CDR3 spans 16 amino acids. In nucleotides, the CDR3 is TGTGCCAGCAGCTCCGGGACAGAGACTTACACAGATACGCAGTATTTT. Its translation is CASSSGTETYTDTQYF. Full variable domain (missing parts from reference TRBV25-1 and TRBJ2-3): EADIYQTPRYLVIGTGKKITLECSQTMGHDKMYWYQQDPGMELHLIHYSYGVNSTEKGDLSSESTVSRIRTEHFPLTLESARPSHTSQYLCASSSGTETYTDTQYFGPGTRLTVL.

The chain links TRBV14 to TRBJ2-4, with D unresolved. The germline V and J ends were trimmed by 0 bases and 4 bases, with 7 bases remaining between them. Looked up from germline, CDR1 is SGHDN and CDR2 is FVKESK. CDR3 length equals 14 residues. As DNA, the CDR3 is TGTGCCAGCAGCCAAGAGAACAGAAAAAACATTCAGTACTTC. Translated: CASSQENRKNIQYF.

The chain has TRBV6-1 and TRBJ2-7, with D perhaps matching TRBD2 (6 bases). CDR1 and CDR2 (germline): MNHNS, SASEGT. The CDR3 runs to 15 residues. The ends were cut back, 1 base at V and 0 bases at J, with 10 bases in the middle. The CDR3 DNA follows: TGTGCCAGCAGTGAAGAAGCGGGTTCCTCCTACGAGCAGTACTTC. Translated, it gives CASSEEAGSSYEQYF.

This chain connects TRBV5-4 to TRBJ2-7; 8 bases match TRBD1. Germline V gene sequence: CDR1 SGHNT, CDR2 YYREEE (reference sequence). With V trimmed by 0 bases and J by 3 bases, 8 bases remained unmatched. The CDR3 extends over 16 amino acids. This chain's CDR3 is CASSLEGQGARYEQYF. The CDR3 DNA reads as TGTGCCAGCAGCTTGGAGGGCCAGGGGGCGCGCTACGAGCAGTACTTC.

V usage is TRBV15 and J usage is TRBJ1-2; D not certain. This CDR3 spans 14 amino acids. Germline values: CDR1 LNHNV, CDR2 YYDKDF (reference sequence). The V end lost 5 bases, the J end lost 8 bases, and 18 bases lay between the germline ends. The CDR3 sequence: CATSYDKGSGGYTF. The CDR3 DNA reads TGTGCCACCAGCTACGATAAGGGTTCGGGGGGCTACACCTTC. Based on the CDR3 plus reference TRBV15 and TRBJ1-2, the full variable domain is DAMVIQNPRYQVTQFGKPVTLSCSQTLNHNVMYWYQQKSSQAPKLLFHYYDKDFNNEADTPDNFQSRRPNTSFCFLDIRSPGLGDTAMYLCATSYDKGSGGYTFGSGTRLTVV.

The gene calls are TRBV5-1 and TRBJ1-4; D call uncertain. The CDR3 contains 15 residues. The ends were cut back, 2 bases at V and 5 bases at J, with 13 bases in the middle. Germline V gene data show CDR1 as SGHRS and CDR2 as YFSETQ. CDR3 amino acids: CASSFRGDQNEKLFF. CDR3 nucleotides: TGCGCCAGCAGCTTCCGAGGCGACCAAAATGAAAAACTGTTTTTT.

The genes are TRBV2 and TRBJ1-5; 8 bases agree with TRBD1. V lost 2 bases to trimming and J lost 6 bases; unmatched junction nucleotides: 3. The CDR3 totals 14 residues. Germline CDR1 and CDR2: SNHLY and FYNNEI. The DNA of the CDR3 is TGTGCCAGCAGTGAAATGGACAGGGTTCAGCCCCAGCATTTT. It is translated as CASSEMDRVQPQHF.

The DNA for the CDR3 is TGTGCCAGCAGCGCGGATATGTTGGGGGGGCACACAGATACGCAGTATTTT. It translates to CASSADMLGGHTDTQYF. V gene TRBV9 combines with J gene TRBJ2-3; D is perhaps TRBD2 (7 bases). Germline V CDR1 and CDR2: SGDLS, YYNGEE. CDR3 size: 17 residues. Trimming removed 3 bases at V and 2 bases at J, with 19 bases between.